This T cell receptor beta chain came from a study of cytomegalovirus exposure and HLA in healthy donors. PCR used 60 Vbeta primers and 13 Jbeta primers. Generated by immunoSEQ multiplex PCR, the TCRdb table keeps only in-frame clones and is missing some. Of 280,000 or so clones in the sample, 70% to 90% were seen once. The CDR3 is made up of 13 amino acids. Germline V gene data show CDR1 as MNHNS and CDR2 as SASEGT. The ends lost 5 bases at V and 12 bases at J; junction bases unmatched: 9. Concerning this clone itself: Its antigen is still unknown.

Study results and caveats: According to a later analysis, most TCR beta chains associated with CMV appeared HLA-restricted.

This clonotype was obtained from a woman aged 18-29 years in good health and CMV-seronegative. Sequencing was done on a sample of PBMCs. This chain links TRBV6-1 with TRBJ2-1; 8 nucleotides agree with TRBD2. The CDR3 is CASSSGLARGQFF. In DNA, the CDR3 is TGTGCCAGCAGTTCTGGACTAGCTAGAGGGCAGTTCTTC.